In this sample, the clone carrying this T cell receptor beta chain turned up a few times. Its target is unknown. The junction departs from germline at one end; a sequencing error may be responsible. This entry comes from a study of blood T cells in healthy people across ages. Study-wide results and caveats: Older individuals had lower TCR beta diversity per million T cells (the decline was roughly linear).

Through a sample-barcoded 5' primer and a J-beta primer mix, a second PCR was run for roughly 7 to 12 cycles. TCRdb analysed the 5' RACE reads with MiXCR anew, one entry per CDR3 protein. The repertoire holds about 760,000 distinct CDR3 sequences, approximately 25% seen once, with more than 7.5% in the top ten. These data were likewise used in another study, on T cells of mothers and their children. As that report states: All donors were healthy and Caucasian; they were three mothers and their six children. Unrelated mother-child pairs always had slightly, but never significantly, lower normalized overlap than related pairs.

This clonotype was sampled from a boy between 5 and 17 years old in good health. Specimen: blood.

Here the CDR3 reads CASSSGLNGYTGELFF. CDR3 DNA: TGTGCTAGCAGCTCCGGACTTAACGGATACACCGGGGAGCTGTTTTTT. The chain joins TRBV7-7 to TRBJ2-2; tentatively, D is TRBD2 (5 bases). The CDR3 has 16 residues. Germline V lookup: CDR1 SSHAT, CDR2 FNYEAQ (reference sequence).